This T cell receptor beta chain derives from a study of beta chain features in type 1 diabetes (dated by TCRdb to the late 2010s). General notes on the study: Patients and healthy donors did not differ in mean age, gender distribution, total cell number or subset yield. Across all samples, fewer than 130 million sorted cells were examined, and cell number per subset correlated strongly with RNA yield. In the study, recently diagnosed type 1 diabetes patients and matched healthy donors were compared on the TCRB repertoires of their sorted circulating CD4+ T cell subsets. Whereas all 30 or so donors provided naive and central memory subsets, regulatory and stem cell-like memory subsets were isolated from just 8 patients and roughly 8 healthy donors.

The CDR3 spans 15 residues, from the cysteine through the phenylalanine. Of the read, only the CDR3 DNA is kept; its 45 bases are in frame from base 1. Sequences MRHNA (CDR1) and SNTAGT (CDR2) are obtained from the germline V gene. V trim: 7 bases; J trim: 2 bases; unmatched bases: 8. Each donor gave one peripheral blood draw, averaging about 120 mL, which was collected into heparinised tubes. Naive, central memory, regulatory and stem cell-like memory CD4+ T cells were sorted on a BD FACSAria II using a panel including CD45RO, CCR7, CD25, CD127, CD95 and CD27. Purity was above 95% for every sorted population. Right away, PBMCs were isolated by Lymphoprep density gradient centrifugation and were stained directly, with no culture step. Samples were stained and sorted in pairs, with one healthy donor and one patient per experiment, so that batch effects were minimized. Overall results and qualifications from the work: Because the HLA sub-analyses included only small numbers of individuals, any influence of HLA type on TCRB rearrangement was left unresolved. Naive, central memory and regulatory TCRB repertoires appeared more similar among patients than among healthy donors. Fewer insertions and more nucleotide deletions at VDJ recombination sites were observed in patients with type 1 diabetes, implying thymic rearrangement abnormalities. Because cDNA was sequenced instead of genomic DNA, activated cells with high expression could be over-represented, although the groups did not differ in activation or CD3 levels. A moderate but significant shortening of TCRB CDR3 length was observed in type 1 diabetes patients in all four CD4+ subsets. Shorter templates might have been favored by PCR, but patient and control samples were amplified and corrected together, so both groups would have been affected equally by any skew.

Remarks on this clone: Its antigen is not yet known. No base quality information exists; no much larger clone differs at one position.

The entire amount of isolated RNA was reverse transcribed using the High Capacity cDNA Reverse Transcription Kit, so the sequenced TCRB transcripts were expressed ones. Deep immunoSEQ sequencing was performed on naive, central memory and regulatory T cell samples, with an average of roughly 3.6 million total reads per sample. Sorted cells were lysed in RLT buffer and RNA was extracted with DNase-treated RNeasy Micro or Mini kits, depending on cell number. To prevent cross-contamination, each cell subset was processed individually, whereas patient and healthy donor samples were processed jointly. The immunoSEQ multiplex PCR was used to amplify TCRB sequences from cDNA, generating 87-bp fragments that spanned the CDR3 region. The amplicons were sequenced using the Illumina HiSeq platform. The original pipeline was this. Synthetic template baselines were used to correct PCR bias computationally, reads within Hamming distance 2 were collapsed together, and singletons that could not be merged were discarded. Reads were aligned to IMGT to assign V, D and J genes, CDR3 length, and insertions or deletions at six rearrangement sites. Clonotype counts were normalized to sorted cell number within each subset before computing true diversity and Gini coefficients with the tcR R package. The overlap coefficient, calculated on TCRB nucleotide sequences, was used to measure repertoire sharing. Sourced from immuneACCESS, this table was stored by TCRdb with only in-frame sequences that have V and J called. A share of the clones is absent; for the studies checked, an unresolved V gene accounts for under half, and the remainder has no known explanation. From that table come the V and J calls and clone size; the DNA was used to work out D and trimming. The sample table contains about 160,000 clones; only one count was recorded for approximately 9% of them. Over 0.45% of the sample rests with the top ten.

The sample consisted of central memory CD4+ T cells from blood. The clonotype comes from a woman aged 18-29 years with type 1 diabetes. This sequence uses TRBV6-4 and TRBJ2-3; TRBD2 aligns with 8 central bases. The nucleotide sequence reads TGTGCCAGCAAGCTGACTAGCGCGAACACAGATACGCAGTATTTT. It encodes CASKLTSANTDTQYF.